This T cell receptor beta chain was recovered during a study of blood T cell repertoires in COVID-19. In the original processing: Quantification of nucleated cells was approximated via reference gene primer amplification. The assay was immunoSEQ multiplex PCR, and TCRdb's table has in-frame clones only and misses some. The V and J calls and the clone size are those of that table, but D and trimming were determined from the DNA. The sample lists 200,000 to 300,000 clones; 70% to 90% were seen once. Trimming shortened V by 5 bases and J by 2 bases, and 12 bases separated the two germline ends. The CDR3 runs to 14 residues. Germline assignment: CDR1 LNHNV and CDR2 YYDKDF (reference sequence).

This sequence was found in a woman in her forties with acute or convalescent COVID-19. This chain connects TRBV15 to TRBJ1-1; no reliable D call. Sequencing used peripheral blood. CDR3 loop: CATSSQKSNTEAFF. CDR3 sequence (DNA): TGTGCCACCAGCTCCCAGAAGTCTAACACTGAAGCTTTCTTT. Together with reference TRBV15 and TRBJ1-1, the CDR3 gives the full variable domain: DAMVIQNPRYQVTQFGKPVTLSCSQTLNHNVMYWYQQKSSQAPKLLFHYYDKDFNNEADTPDNFQSRRPNTSFCFLDIRSPGLGDTAMYLCATSSQKSNTEAFFGQGTRLTVV.